The 19 T cell receptor beta chains listed next were all sequenced from one sample in a study of OX40 agonist ivuxolimab in advanced cancers. Repertoires were generated with immunoSEQ multiplex PCR, while TCRdb's copy carries only in-frame clones and drops some. Of 65,000 to 95,000 clones in the sample, roughly 89% were seen once. The sample consisted of CD4+ or CD8+ T cells sorted from blood, taken in a trial of the OX40 agonist ivuxolimab. All receptors come from an adult with an advanced solid tumor such as melanoma, head and neck, liver or kidney cancer.

This chain connects TRBV5-3 to TRBJ2-7; unclear D gene. TRBV5-3 falls under the ORF class, with uncertain function. Trimming left V 6 bases short and J 2 bases short, with 9 bases between. This CDR3 is built from 12 residues. The CDR3 coding sequence is TGTGCCAGAAAGATTGAAACCTACGAGCAGTACGTC. Its translation: CARKIETYEQYV.

This clone is a singleton in its sample. The V and J genes are TRBV5-7 and TRBJ1-2; tentatively, D is TRBD1 (5 bases). TRBV5-7 is known as an ORF, though its function is uncertain. This CDR3 is built from 14 residues. The germline V and J ends were trimmed by 1 base and 3 bases, with 10 bases remaining between them. CDR3 sequence: CASSLWGGDYGYTF. The DNA of the CDR3 is TGTGCCAGCAGCTTGTGGGGGGGGGACTATGGCTACACCTTC.

The chain joins TRBV30 to TRBJ2-7; TRBD2 aligns across 9 bases. CDR3 length equals 16 residues. The germline CDR1 and CDR2 sequences are GTSNPN and SVGIG (reference sequence). The V segment lost 0 bases and the J segment 2 bases; nucleotides outside the gene matches: 8. CDR3 loop: CAWSVFSGSVPYEQYF. DNA for the CDR3: TGTGCCTGGAGTGTATTTAGCGGGAGCGTGCCCTACGAGCAGTACTTC.

The rearrangement joins TRBV9 to TRBJ1-3, with D possibly TRBD1 on 6 matching bases. Germline V gives CDR1 SGDLS, CDR2 YYNGEE. The CDR3 loop spans 15 amino acids. Trimming removed 3 bases at V and 0 bases at J, with 10 bases between. The CDR3 DNA is TGTGCCAGCAGCGGGACAGTGAACTCTGGAAACACCATATATTTT. Its protein is CASSGTVNSGNTIYF.

The rearrangement links TRBV6-5 to TRBJ1-3, with 10 positions matching TRBD1. Germline loops: CDR1 MNHEY, CDR2 SVGAGI. Trimming at V came to 6 bases and at J to 3 bases, leaving 5 bases not matched to a gene. The CDR3 totals 15 residues. The CDR3 spells CASRWDRGSGNTIYF. Here the CDR3 DNA reads TGTGCCAGCAGATGGGACAGGGGAAGTGGAAACACCATATATTTT.

The rearrangement uses TRBV19 and TRBJ1-1, with D tentatively TRBD1 (5 bases). CDR3 length: 15 residues. CDR1 and CDR2 (germline): LNHDA, SQIVND (reference sequence). Trimming shortened V by 5 bases and J by 0 bases, and 13 bases separated the two germline ends. For the CDR3, the DNA is TGTGCCAGTAGTCCCAGGGCAGGGATGAACACTGAAGCTTTCTTT. This translates into CASSPRAGMNTEAFF.

The J gene is TRBJ1-2, the V gene TRBV2, with a possible D match to TRBD1 (6 bases). The CDR3 has 13 residues. The germline gives CDR1 SNHLY, CDR2 FYNNEI. The V gene lost 7 bases and the J gene lost 1 base, with 10 bases spanning the gap. The CDR3 spells CASTRQVNYGYTF. DNA for the CDR3: TGTGCCAGCACTCGACAGGTTAACTATGGCTACACCTTC.

The rearrangement joins TRBV19 to TRBJ2-3; D possibly uses TRBD1 or TRBD2 (7 bases each). The CDR3 has 14 amino acids. Looked up from germline, CDR1 is LNHDA and CDR2 is SQIVND (reference sequence). Trimming pared 8 bases from V and 4 bases from J, leaving 16 bases between. The DNA for the CDR3 is TGTGCCAGTGCAGGGGGGGGTCGGCCAGATACGCAGTATTTT. As protein: CASAGGGRPDTQYF.

The CDR3 nucleotides read TGCAGCGCCCGGGACAGGACCACTGAAGCTTTCTTT. Translation: CSARDRTTEAFF. The chain joins TRBV29-1 to TRBJ1-1; TRBD1 matches 8 bases. V shed 7 bases, J shed 4 bases, and the junction held 5 bases outside the gene matches. The CDR3 is made up of 12 amino acids. Germline V gene sequence: CDR1 SQVTM, CDR2 ANQGSEA.

The V call is TRBV18, the J call TRBJ1-1; 10 positions agree with TRBD1. Germline V gives CDR1 KGHSH, CDR2 LQKENI. The J segment lost 3 bases and the V segment lost 6 bases, leaving 7 bases of the junction unmatched. CDR3 length: 15 residues. The CDR3 nucleotides are TGTGCCAGCTCGCTGACCGGGACAGGGGACACTGAAGCTTTCTTT. Residues: CASSLTGTGDTEAFF.

This chain connects TRBV28 to TRBJ2-2, with D unresolved. The CDR3 sequence is 13 residues long. CDR1 and CDR2 (germline): MDHEN, SYDVKM. V was shortened by 6 bases and J by 5 bases, with 10 bases between the two germline ends. The CDR3 loop reads CASSQRLTGELFF. The CDR3, as DNA: TGTGCCAGCAGCCAAAGGTTGACCGGGGAGCTGTTTTTT.

The V gene is TRBV27, the J gene TRBJ2-5; 7 bases fit TRBD2. Germline CDR1 MNHEY, CDR2 SMNVEV (reference sequence). Germline trimming cut 5 bases from V and 4 bases from J; bases unmatched to any gene: 10. The CDR3 runs 15 residues. CDR3 amino acids: CASSAGLGRGETQYF. As DNA, the CDR3 is TGTGCCAGCAGTGCCGGACTAGGTCGGGGAGAGACCCAGTACTTC.

The chain links TRBV19 to TRBJ2-3, with 13 bases that match TRBD2. There are 16 residues in the CDR3. V shed 6 bases, J shed 7 bases, and the junction held 10 bases outside the gene matches. Germline values: CDR1 LNHDA, CDR2 SQIVND (reference sequence). In nucleotides, the CDR3 is TGTGCCAGTAGACCCGGACTAGCGGGGGACTCCAATACGCAGTATTTT. Its translation: CASRPGLAGDSNTQYF.

This rearrangement joins TRBV30 to TRBJ1-1; D is ambiguous. CDR3 length: 11 amino acids. Germline CDR1 GTSNPN, CDR2 SVGIG (reference sequence). V was shortened by 0 bases and J by 5 bases, with 4 bases between the two germline ends. The CDR3: CAWSVQTEAFF. As DNA, the CDR3 is TGTGCCTGGAGTGTACAAACTGAAGCTTTCTTT.

This clone was seen a single time. The rearrangement uses TRBV18 and TRBJ2-1, with D maybe TRBD2 (5 bases). The ends were cut back, 2 bases at V and 2 bases at J, with 10 bases in the middle. From germline, CDR1 is KGHSH and CDR2 LQKENI. The CDR3 consists of 15 residues. The CDR3 is CASSPFPGTYNEQFF. In nucleotides, the CDR3 is TGTGCCAGCTCACCATTTCCGGGGACCTACAATGAGCAGTTCTTC.

This chain uses TRBV7-3 with TRBJ2-5; possibly TRBD2 for D (5 bases). V dropped 0 bases and J dropped 5 bases, with 7 bases sitting between them. This CDR3 spans 13 amino acids. Germline V lookup: CDR1 SGHTA, CDR2 FQGTGA. Written as DNA, the CDR3 is TGTGCCAGCAGCTTAACTAGAGGGGAGACCCAGTACTTC. The encoded protein is CASSLTRGETQYF.

The CDR3 here is CASSTVPGRREKLFF. In DNA, the CDR3 is TGTGCCAGCTCGACAGTGCCGGGACGGCGTGAAAAACTGTTTTTT. The chain is built from TRBV5-6 and TRBJ1-4; D might be TRBD1 (5 bases). Looked up from germline, CDR1 is SGHDT and CDR2 is YYEEEE. The CDR3 sequence is 15 residues long. Trimming took off 7 bases at V and 7 bases at J, with 20 bases between the two ends.

V gene TRBV9 combines with J gene TRBJ2-1, with 12 positions matching TRBD2. V shed 2 bases and J 9 bases; nucleotides not matched to a gene: 6. From germline, CDR1 is SGDLS and CDR2 YYNGEE. CDR3 size: 15 residues. The CDR3 here is CASSVTGTSGLEQFF. The CDR3 nucleotides are TGTGCCAGCAGCGTTACCGGGACTAGCGGGCTTGAGCAGTTCTTC.

The chain employs TRBV19 and TRBJ2-2, with D unresolved. The CDR3 runs to 13 residues. Germline V gives CDR1 LNHDA, CDR2 SQIVND (reference sequence). V was trimmed by 7 bases and J by 1 base, leaving 7 bases between them. CDR3 nucleotides: TGTGCCAGTATCGACGGGAACACCGGGGAGCTGTTTTTT. Its protein is CASIDGNTGELFF.